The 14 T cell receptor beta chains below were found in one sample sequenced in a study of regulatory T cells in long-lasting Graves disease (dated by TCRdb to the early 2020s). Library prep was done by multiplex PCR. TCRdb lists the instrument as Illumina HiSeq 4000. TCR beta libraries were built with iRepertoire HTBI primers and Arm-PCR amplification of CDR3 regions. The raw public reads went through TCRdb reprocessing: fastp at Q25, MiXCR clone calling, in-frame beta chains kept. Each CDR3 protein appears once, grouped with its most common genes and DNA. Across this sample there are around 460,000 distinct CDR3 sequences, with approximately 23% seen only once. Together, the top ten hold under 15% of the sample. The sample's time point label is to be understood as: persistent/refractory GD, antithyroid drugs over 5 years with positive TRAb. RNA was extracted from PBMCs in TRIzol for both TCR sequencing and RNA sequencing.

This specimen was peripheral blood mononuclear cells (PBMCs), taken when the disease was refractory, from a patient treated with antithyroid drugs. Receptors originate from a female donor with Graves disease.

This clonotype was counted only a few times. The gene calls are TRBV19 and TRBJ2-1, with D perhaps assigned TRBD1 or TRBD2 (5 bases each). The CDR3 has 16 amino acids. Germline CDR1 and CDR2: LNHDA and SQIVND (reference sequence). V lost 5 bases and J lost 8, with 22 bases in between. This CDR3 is CASSPPWGTLVYEQFF. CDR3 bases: TGTGCCAGTAGTCCCCCGTGGGGGACCCTTGTGTATGAGCAGTTCTTC.

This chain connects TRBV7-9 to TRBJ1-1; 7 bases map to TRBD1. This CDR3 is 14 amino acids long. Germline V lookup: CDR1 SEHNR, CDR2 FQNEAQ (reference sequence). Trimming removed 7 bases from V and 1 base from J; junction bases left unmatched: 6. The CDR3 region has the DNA TGTGCCAGCACCCAAGGGACAGCGAACACTGAAGCTTTCTTT. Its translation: CASTQGTANTEAFF.

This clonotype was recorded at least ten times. CDR3 region: CASSYVRGSQETQYF. CDR3 DNA: TGTGCCAGCAGTTACGTCCGGGGATCCCAAGAGACCCAGTACTTC. The J gene is TRBJ2-5, the V gene TRBV6-5; D is perhaps TRBD2 (5 bases). This CDR3 region has 15 residues. V was pared by 2 bases and J by 1 base, with 11 bases between. Germline-derived CDR1 and CDR2 are MNHEY and SVGAGI.

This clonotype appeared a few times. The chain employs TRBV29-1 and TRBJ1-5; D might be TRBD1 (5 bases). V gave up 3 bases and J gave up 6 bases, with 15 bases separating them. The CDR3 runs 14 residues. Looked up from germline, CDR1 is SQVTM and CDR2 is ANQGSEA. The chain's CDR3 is CSVDEGWYSQPQHF. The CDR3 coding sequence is TGCAGCGTTGATGAGGGGTGGTATAGTCAGCCCCAGCATTTT.

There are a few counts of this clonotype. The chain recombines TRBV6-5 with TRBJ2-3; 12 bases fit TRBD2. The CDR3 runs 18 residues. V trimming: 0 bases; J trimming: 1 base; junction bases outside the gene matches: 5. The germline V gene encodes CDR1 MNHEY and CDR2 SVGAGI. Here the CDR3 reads CASSYSLRLAGGTDTQYF. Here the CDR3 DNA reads TGTGCCAGCAGTTACTCTCTGAGACTAGCGGGGGGCACAGATACGCAGTATTTT.

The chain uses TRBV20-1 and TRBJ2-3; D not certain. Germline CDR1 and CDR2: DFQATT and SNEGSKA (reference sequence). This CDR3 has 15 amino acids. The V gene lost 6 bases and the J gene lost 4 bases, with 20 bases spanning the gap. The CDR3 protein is CSAKVVSLNPDTQYF. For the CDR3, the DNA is TGCAGTGCGAAGGTGGTTTCCCTGAACCCAGATACGCAGTATTTT.

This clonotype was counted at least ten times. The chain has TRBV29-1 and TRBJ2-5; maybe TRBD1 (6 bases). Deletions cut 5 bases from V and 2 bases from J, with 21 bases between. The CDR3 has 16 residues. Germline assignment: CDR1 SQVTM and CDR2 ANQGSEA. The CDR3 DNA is TGCAGCGTTCCTCAGTGGCACAGGGCCCTTCAAGAGACCCAGTACTTC. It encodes CSVPQWHRALQETQYF. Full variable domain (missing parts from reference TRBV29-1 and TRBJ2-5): SAVISQKPSRDICQRGTSLTIQCQVDSQVTMMFWYRQQPGQSLTLIATANQGSEATYESGFVIDKFPISRPNLTFSTLTVSNMSPEDSSIYLCSVPQWHRALQETQYFGPGTRLLVL.

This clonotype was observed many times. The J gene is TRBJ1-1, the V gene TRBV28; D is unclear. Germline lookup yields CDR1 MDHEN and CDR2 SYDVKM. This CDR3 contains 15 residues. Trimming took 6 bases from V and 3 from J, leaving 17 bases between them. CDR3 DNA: TGTGCCAGCAGAATTCCGGGATCCCTTTACACTGAAGCTTTCTTT. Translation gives CASRIPGSLYTEAFF.

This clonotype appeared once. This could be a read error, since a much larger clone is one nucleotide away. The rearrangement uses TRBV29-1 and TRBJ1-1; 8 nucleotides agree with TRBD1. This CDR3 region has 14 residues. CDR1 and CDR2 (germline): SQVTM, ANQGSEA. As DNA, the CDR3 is TGCAGCGTTGGGGACAGGCCTACCGCGGGGGAAGCTTCCTTT. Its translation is CSVGDRPTAGEASF.

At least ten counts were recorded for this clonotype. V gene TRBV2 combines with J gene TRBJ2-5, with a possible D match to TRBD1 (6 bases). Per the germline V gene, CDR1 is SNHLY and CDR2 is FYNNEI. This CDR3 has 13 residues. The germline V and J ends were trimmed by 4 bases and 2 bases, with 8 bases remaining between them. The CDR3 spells CASSVGQQETQYF. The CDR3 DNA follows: TGTGCCAGCAGTGTTGGACAGCAAGAGACCCAGTACTTC. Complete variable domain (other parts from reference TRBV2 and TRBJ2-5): EPEVTQTPSHQVTQMGQEVILRCVPISNHLYFYWYRQILGQKVEFLVSFYNNEISEKSEIFDDQFSVERPDGSNFTLKIRSTKLEDSAMYFCASSVGQQETQYFGPGTRLLVL.

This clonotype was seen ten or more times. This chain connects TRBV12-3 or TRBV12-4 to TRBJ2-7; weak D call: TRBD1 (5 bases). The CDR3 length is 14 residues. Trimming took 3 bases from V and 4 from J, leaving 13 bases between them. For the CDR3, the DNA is TGTGCCAGCAGTTTGGGGCGAGTACCTTACGAGCAGTACTTC. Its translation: CASSLGRVPYEQYF.

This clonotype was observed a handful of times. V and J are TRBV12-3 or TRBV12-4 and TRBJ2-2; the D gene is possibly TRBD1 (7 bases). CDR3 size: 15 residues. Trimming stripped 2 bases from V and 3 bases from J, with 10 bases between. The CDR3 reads CASSLQGGYTGELFF. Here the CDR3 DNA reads TGTGCCAGCAGTTTACAGGGGGGTTACACCGGGGAGCTGTTTTTT.

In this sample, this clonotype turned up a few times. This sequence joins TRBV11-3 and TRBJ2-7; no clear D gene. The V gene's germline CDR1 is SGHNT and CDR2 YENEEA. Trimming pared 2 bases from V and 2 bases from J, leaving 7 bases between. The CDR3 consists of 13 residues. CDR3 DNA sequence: TGTGCCAGCAGCTTACCTAGGACCTACGAGCAGTACTTC. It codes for CASSLPRTYEQYF.

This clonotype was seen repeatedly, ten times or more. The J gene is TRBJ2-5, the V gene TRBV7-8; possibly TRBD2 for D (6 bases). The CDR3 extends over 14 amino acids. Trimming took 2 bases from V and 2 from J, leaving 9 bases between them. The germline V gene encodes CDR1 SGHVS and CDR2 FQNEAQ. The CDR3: CASSLSRGQETQYF. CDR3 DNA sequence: TGTGCCAGCAGCTTATCCCGGGGGCAAGAGACCCAGTACTTC.